This TCR beta chain was recovered during a study of Ad26.COV2.S vaccination and SARS-CoV-2 variants. Treatment given: roughly 19 received Ad26.COV2.S at low or high dose, single or two shots; several received placebo; per-sample allocation not given. The samples date from day 63 after the first vaccine or placebo injection. The repertoire was sequenced with immunoSEQ multiplex PCR; TCRdb's copy has only in-frame clones and lacks some. The sample holds hundreds of thousands of clones, 89% seen once. The CDR3 length is 16 residues. The germline gives CDR1 SGHAT, CDR2 FQDESV (reference sequence). J lost 2 bases, V lost 8 bases, and 14 bases had no gene match.

This receptor was taken from a person between 18 and 65 years old who received the Ad26.COV2.S COVID-19 vaccine or a placebo. The chain combines TRBV11-1 with TRBJ2-5; 7 nucleotides line up with TRBD1. Sample: peripheral blood, taken in a trial of Ad26.COV2.S vaccine versus placebo. The chain's CDR3 is CASSFTLGQQQETQYF. The CDR3 DNA sequence: TGTGCCAGCTCCTTCACACTGGGACAGCAACAAGAGACCCAGTACTTC.